The 17 T cell receptor beta chains reported below all come from one sample, sequenced in a study of T cells in Graves' hyperthyroidism and ophthalmopathy. Amplified TCR beta CDR3 regions came from RNA transcripts. HTBI primers were employed in a first-round RT-PCR of the TCR CDR3. MiXCR, run by TCRdb on the multiplex PCR reads, gives a single entry per CDR3 protein. The data show 450,000 to 650,000 distinct CDR3 sequences, approximately 14% seen once. The sequencing input was blood. Receptors originate from a woman younger than 35 with Graves' ophthalmopathy.

This clonotype has ten or more counts. The chain combines TRBV9 with TRBJ2-1; 7 nucleotides line up with TRBD2. Germline V gene data show CDR1 as SGDLS and CDR2 as YYNGEE. This CDR3 spans 15 amino acids. Germline trimming cut 0 bases from V and 3 bases from J; bases unmatched to any gene: 3. The CDR3 here is CASSVVASGYNEQFF. The CDR3 DNA follows: TGTGCCAGCAGCGTAGTGGCTAGCGGCTACAATGAGCAGTTCTTC.

This clonotype has a handful of counts. V gene TRBV18 combines with J gene TRBJ2-1; 9 nucleotides line up with TRBD2. In germline, CDR1 is KGHSH, CDR2 LQKENI. The CDR3 is made up of 15 amino acids. V was pared by 4 bases and J by 4 bases, with 5 bases of the junction left unmatched. This CDR3 reads CASSLAGEGYNEQFF. CDR3 coding DNA: TGTGCCAGCTCACTAGCGGGAGAGGGGTACAATGAGCAGTTCTTC.

This clonotype was recorded at least ten times. The J gene is TRBJ2-3, the V gene TRBV3-1; TRBD2 agrees at 14 bases. J gave up 4 bases and V 8 bases, and 5 bases lay outside the gene matches. Germline values: CDR1 LGHDT, CDR2 YNNKEL (reference sequence). This CDR3 has 15 amino acids. In nucleotides, the CDR3 is TGTGCCAGCTCGGGACTAGCGGGAGCCCCAGATACGCAGTATTTT. Protein sequence: CASSGLAGAPDTQYF.

This clonotype was seen repeatedly, ten times or more. The chain links TRBV6-1 to TRBJ1-5; a possible D gene is TRBD1 (5 bases). The germline CDR1 and CDR2 sequences are MNHNS and SASEGT. Between the trimmed V and J ends, which lost 1 base and 2 bases, there was a span of 6 bases. This CDR3 is 14 amino acids long. CDR3 coding DNA: TGTGCCAGCAGTGAAGTAGGGGGCAATCAGCCCCAGCATTTT. It specifies CASSEVGGNQPQHF.

In this sample, this clonotype turned up a few times. The CDR3 nucleotides read TGTGCCAGTAGCAACAGAATGATGGGACAGGATAATTCACCCCTCCACTTT. This encodes CASSNRMMGQDNSPLHF. This chain uses TRBV19 with TRBJ1-6; 8 positions match TRBD1. J was trimmed by 5 bases and V by 6 bases; bases with no gene match: 12. Germline V CDR1 and CDR2: LNHDA, SQIVND (reference sequence). There are 17 residues in the CDR3. Full variable domain (rest looked up from reference TRBV19 and TRBJ1-6): DGGITQSPKYLFRKEGQNVTLSCEQNLNHDAMYWYRQDPGQGLRLIYYSQIVNDFQKGDIAEGYSVSREKKESFPLTVTSAQKNPTAFYLCASSNRMMGQDNSPLHFGNGTRLTVT.

The table lists this clonotype with a count of one. This may be a read error: a much more frequent sequence differs by one nucleotide. The rearrangement joins TRBV6-9 to TRBJ2-7; TRBD2 matches 12 bases. This CDR3 is 14 amino acids long. CDR1 is MNHGY and CDR2 is SVAAGI in the germline V gene. The CDR3: CASSYLTSGSEQCF. Here the CDR3 DNA reads TGTGCCAGCAGTTACCTGACTAGCGGGAGCGAGCAGTGCTTC.

This clonotype was picked up a small number of times. The chain joins TRBV5-6 to TRBJ2-1, with D perhaps matching TRBD1 (5 bases). V lost 0 bases to trimming and J lost 8 bases, with 12 bases between them. The CDR3 is made up of 14 amino acids. Germline loops: CDR1 SGHDT, CDR2 YYEEEE. The CDR3 DNA is TGTGCCAGCAGCTTGGGACCAGGGCGGCATGAGCAGTTCTTC. This translates into CASSLGPGRHEQFF.

This clonotype was seen many times. The rearrangement joins TRBV18 to TRBJ1-1; 11 bases align to TRBD1. The V segment lost 3 bases and the J segment 1 base; nucleotides outside the gene matches: 7. Germline V lookup: CDR1 KGHSH, CDR2 LQKENI. The CDR3 length is 17 residues. CDR3 sequence (DNA): TGTGCCAGCTCACCGCAGGGGACAGGGGGGCCGAACACTGAAGCTTTCTTT. Amino acid sequence: CASSPQGTGGPNTEAFF.

This sequence joins TRBV20-1 and TRBJ1-6; a possible D gene is TRBD1 (5 bases). This CDR3 contains 18 residues. Germline lookup yields CDR1 DFQATT and CDR2 SNEGSKA (reference sequence). V dropped 1 base and J dropped 6 bases, with 22 bases sitting between them. CDR3 DNA sequence: TGCAGTGCTAGAGCACGACGGGGGGAGGCGGTTGGTAATTCACCCCTCCACTTT. Translating gives CSARARRGEAVGNSPLHF.

This clonotype was found many times. The CDR3 DNA reads as TGTGCCAGCAGTTCCGGGACAGGGGGCAGCGAGCAGTACTTC. This encodes CASSSGTGGSEQYF. The genes are TRBV12-3 or TRBV12-4 and TRBJ2-7, with 12 bases aligning to TRBD1. The CDR3 extends over 14 amino acids. The V and J ends lost 4 bases and 6 bases, in that order; junction bases with no gene match: 4.

This clonotype was recorded a few times. This CDR3 reads CASSAGTLENIQYF. The DNA of the CDR3 is TGTGCCAGCAGCGCGGGGACTCTGGAAAACATTCAGTACTTC. The chain recombines TRBV7-9 with TRBJ2-4, with D possibly being TRBD2 (6 bases). The germline gives CDR1 SEHNR, CDR2 FQNEAQ (reference sequence). V was pared by 5 bases and J by 5 bases, with 13 bases between. This CDR3 is built from 14 residues.

The rearrangement joins TRBV12-3 or TRBV12-4 to TRBJ2-1, with 8 bases matching TRBD2. V gave up 4 bases and J gave up 6 bases; unmatched junction bases: 11. This CDR3 is built from 16 residues. The CDR3 coding sequence is TGTGCCAGCAGTTCCTTACGCCGGCGGGGGGCCAATGAGCAGTTCTTC. This sequence encodes CASSSLRRRGANEQFF.

In this sample, this clonotype turned up many times. V gene TRBV24-1 combines with J gene TRBJ2-5; no definite D call. Trimming pared 6 bases from V and 2 bases from J, leaving 6 bases between. The CDR3 has 12 residues. Germline assignment: CDR1 KGHDR and CDR2 SFDVKD. The DNA of the CDR3 is TGTGCCACCAGTACAGAACAAGAGACCCAGTACTTC. It is translated as CATSTEQETQYF.

The table lists this clonotype with many counts. This chain uses TRBV30 with TRBJ2-6; D is ambiguous. The CDR3 totals 12 residues. CDR1 is GTSNPN, CDR2 SVGIG, per germline (reference sequence). Trimming removed 2 bases from V and 4 bases from J, with 3 bases in between. CDR3 in DNA: TGTGCCTGGAGTCCAGGGGCCAACGTCCTGACTTTC. Translated: CAWSPGANVLTF.

This clonotype was seen at least ten times. The gene calls are TRBV11-2 and TRBJ2-4; D perhaps matches TRBD2 (6 bases). V lost 0 bases to trimming and J lost 6 bases, with 12 bases between them. Per germline, CDR1 SGHAT and CDR2 FQNNGV. The CDR3 covers 15 residues. DNA for the CDR3: TGTGCCAGCAGCTTAGACGGAGAGGGACTAAACATTCAGTACTTC. This gives the protein CASSLDGEGLNIQYF.

Turning to this clonotype: This could be a read error, since a much larger clone is one nucleotide away. The chain links TRBV24-1 to TRBJ2-2; D gene unclear. Germline CDR1 is KGHDR and CDR2 is SFDVKD. V lost 8 bases and J lost 1, with 13 bases in between. The CDR3 runs to 15 residues. The CDR3 region is CATIDPTVNTGELFF. The CDR3 nucleotides are TGTGCCACCATTGACCCCACAGTGAACACCGGGGAGCTGTTTTTT.

Only a few counts were recorded for this clonotype. The chain couples TRBV24-1 to TRBJ1-2, with TRBD1 matching 9 bases. Losses at the gene ends were 3 bases for V and 7 bases for J; bases not matched to a gene: 11. Germline CDR1 KGHDR, CDR2 SFDVKD. The CDR3 has 16 residues. The CDR3 loop reads CATSDTVPGQGGGYTF. CDR3 DNA: TGTGCCACCAGTGATACCGTCCCGGGACAGGGCGGTGGCTACACCTTC.